A selection of T cell receptor beta chains follows, all from one sample in a study of human thymus T cells. The data were produced by immunoSEQ multiplex PCR, yet TCRdb's version contains in-frame clones alone and is incomplete. The sample has some 46,000 clones, 94% seen once; the top ten hold around 0.12%. The sample comprised blood. These TCRs come from a boy under two years old with a congenital heart defect but otherwise immunologically healthy. Both conserved end residues are part of each CDR3.

V	J	CDR3
TRBV11-2	TRBJ1-2	CASSPDNYGYTF
TRBV5-1	TRBJ1-4	CASSGGTGRGKLFF
TRBV30	TRBJ2-3	CAWNIGSDTQYF
TRBV27	TRBJ1-2	CASSFTGGYGYTF
TRBV27	TRBJ2-5	CASSLRSQETQYF
TRBV19	TRBJ2-1	CASSSRDRVAYNEQFF
TRBV4-2	TRBJ2-7	CASRRLGAYEQYF
TRBV7-2	TRBJ2-4	CASSFKNIQYF
TRBV6-1	TRBJ1-5	CASSEATGRGNQPQHF
TRBV6-4	TRBJ2-1	CASSDGNEQFF
TRBV30	TRBJ1-6	CAWSVTGANSPLHF
TRBV2	TRBJ2-7	CASSGTSGGEQYF
TRBV4-1	TRBJ1-4	CASSQGFLTGANEKLFF
TRBV19	TRBJ1-1	CASSMGNTEAFF
TRBV28	TRBJ2-3	CASSSLLGLVGTDTQYF
TRBV28	TRBJ1-5	CASTDSNQPQHF
TRBV30	TRBJ2-1	CASTSGTGNYNEQFF
TRBV5-1	TRBJ2-3	CASSTPAGNADTQYF
TRBV9	TRBJ1-4	CASSGTGGEKLFF
TRBV9	TRBJ1-1	CASSPAPGAAFTEAFF
TRBV6-6	TRBJ1-6	CASSYSQGFSPLHF
TRBV7-3	TRBJ2-2	CASSLSGGELFF
TRBV27	TRBJ1-2	CASSSPDKGVYGYTF
TRBV9	TRBJ2-3	CASSATSGGTDTQYF
TRBV4-3	TRBJ2-5	CASSQDRSGGKETQYF
TRBV28	TRBJ1-1	CASSLRSISTEAFF
TRBV6-5	TRBJ2-1	CASEVTRGDYNEQFF
TRBV5-1	TRBJ2-6	CASSLGSGANVLTF
TRBV4-1	TRBJ1-6	CASSQERDSPLHF
TRBV25-1	TRBJ2-5	CASSEQRGNQETQYF
TRBV30	TRBJ1-3	CAATSFSGNTIYF
TRBV4-3	TRBJ2-3	CASSQDSWGGGTDTQYF
TRBV30	TRBJ2-6	CAWSGGPGANVLTF
TRBV30	TRBJ2-1	CAWSLAGAYYNEQFF
TRBV28	TRBJ1-5	CASSSRDRGNQPQHF
TRBV6-1	TRBJ2-1	CASSERLSGLAYNEQFF
TRBV9	TRBJ1-2	CASSADRGGYGYTF
TRBV9	TRBJ1-2	CASSPIQGPFYGYTF
TRBV5-4	TRBJ2-7	CASSLGTGYYEQYF
TRBV5-1	TRBJ2-3	CASSLGLAGGRADTQYF
TRBV6-5	TRBJ1-1	CASSYPGQGKAFF
TRBV7-2	TRBJ2-1	CASSLSLAGGNEQFF
TRBV6-5	TRBJ1-3	CASSLRQGGNTIYF
TRBV27	TRBJ2-2	CASSSNWAGELFF
TRBV5-1	TRBJ2-7	CASSLAPAGGYEQYF
TRBV25-1	TRBJ1-4	CASSECEGTTNEKLFF
TRBV18	TRBJ1-5	CASSLTGERQPQHF
TRBV4-1	TRBJ2-5	CASSQDRSLETQYF
TRBV5-1	TRBJ2-3	CASRSGTDTQYF
TRBV5-1	TRBJ1-2	CASSWTGVGYTF
TRBV21-1	TRBJ2-7	CASKDQAYEQYF
TRBV12-5	TRBJ1-4	CASGLIGRGSSFEKLFF
TRBV4-1	TRBJ2-7	CASSQDRGYEQYF
TRBV25-1	TRBJ2-3	CASSDPRDTQYF
TRBV5-1	TRBJ1-1	CASSSMNTEAFF